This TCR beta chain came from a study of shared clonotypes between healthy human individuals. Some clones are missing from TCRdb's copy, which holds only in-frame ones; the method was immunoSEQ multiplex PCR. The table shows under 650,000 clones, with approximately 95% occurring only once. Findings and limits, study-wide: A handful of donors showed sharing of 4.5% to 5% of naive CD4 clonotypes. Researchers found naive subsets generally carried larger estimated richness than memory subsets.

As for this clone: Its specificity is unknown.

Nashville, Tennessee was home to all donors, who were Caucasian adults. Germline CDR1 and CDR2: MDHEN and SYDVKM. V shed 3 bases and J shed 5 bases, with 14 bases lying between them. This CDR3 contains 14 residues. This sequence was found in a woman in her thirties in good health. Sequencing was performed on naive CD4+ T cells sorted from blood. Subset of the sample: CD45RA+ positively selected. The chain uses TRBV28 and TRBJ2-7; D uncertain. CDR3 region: CASSLGRVSNEQYF. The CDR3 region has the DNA TGTGCCAGCAGTTTGGGTAGGGTGAGCAACGAGCAGTACTTC.